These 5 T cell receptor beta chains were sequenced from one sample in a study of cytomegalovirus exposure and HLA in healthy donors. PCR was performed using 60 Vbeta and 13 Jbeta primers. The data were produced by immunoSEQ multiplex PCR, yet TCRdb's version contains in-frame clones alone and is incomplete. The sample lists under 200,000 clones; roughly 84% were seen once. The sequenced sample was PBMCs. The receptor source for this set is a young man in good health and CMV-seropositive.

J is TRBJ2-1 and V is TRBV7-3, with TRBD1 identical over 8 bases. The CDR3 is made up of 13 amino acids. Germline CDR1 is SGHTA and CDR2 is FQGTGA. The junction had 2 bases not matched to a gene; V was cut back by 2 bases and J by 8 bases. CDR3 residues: CASSLQGADEQFF. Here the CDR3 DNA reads TGTGCCAGCAGCTTACAGGGGGCGGATGAGCAGTTCTTC.

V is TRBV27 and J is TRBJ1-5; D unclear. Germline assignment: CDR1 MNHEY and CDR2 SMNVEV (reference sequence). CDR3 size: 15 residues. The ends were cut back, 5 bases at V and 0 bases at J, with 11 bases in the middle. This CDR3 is CASSPLTDSNQPQHF. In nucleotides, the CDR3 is TGTGCCAGCAGTCCCCTGACTGATAGCAATCAGCCCCAGCATTTT.

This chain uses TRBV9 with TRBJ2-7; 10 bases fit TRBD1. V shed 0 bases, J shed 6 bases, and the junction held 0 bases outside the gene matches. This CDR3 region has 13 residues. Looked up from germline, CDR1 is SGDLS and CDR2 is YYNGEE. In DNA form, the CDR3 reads TGTGCCAGCAGCGTAGGGGACAGGGGCGAGCAGTACGTC. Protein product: CASSVGDRGEQYV.

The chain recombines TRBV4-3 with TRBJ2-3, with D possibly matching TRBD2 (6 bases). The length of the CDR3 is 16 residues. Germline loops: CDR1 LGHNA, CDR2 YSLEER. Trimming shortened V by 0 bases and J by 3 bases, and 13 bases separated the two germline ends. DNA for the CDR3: TGCGCCAGCAGCCAAGACCCGCGGGAATCGACAGATACGCAGTATTTT. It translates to CASSQDPRESTDTQYF.

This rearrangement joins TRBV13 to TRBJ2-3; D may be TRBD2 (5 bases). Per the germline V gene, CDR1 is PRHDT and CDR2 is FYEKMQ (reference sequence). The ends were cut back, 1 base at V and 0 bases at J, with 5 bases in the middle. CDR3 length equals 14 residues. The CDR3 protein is CASSLAGSTDTQYF. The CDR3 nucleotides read TGTGCCAGCAGCTTAGCGGGAAGCACAGATACGCAGTATTTT.